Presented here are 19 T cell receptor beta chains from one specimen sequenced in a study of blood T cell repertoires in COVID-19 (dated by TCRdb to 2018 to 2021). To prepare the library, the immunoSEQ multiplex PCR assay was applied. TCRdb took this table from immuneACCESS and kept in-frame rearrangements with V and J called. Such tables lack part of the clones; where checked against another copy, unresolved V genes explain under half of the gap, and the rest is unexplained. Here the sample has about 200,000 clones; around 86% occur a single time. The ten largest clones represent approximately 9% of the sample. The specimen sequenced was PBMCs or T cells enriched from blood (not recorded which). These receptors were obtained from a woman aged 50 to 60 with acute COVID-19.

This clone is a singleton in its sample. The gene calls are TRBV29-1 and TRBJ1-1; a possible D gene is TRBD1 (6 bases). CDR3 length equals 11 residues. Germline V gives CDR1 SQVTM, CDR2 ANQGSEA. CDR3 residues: CGGQTNTEAFF. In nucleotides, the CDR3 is TGCGGCGGACAGACCAACACTGAAGCTTTCTTT.

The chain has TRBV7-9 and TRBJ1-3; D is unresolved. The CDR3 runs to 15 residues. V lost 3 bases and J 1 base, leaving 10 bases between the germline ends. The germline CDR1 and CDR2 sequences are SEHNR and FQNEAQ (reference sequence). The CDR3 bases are TGTGCCAGCAGCTTGCACGCGGGGTCTGGAAACACCATATATTTT. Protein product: CASSLHAGSGNTIYF.

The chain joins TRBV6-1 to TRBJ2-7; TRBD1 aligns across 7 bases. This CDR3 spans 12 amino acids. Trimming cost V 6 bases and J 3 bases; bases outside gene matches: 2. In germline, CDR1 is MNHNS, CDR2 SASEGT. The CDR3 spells CASRAGGYEQYF. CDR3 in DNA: TGTGCCAGCAGGGCAGGGGGCTACGAGCAGTACTTC.

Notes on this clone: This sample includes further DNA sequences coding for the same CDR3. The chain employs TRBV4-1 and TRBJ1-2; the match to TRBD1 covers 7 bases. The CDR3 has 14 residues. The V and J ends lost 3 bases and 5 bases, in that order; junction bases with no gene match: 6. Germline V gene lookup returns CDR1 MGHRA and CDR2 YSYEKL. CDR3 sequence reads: CASSQDTGVYGYTF. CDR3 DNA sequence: TGCGCCAGCAGCCAGGACACAGGGGTATATGGCTACACCTTC.

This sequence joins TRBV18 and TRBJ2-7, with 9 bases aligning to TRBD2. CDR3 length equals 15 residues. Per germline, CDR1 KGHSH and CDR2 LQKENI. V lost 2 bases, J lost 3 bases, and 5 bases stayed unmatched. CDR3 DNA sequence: TGTGCCAGCTCACCAATAGCGGGAGACGTCTACGAGCAGTACTTC. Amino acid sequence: CASSPIAGDVYEQYF.

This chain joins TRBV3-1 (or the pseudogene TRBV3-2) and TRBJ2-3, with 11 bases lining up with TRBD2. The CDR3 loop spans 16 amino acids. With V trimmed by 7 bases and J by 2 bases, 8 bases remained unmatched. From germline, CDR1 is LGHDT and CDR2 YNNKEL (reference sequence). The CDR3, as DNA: TGTGCCAGCAACTCCCATAGCGGGGGGGCCACAGATACGCAGTATTTT. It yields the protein CASNSHSGGATDTQYF.

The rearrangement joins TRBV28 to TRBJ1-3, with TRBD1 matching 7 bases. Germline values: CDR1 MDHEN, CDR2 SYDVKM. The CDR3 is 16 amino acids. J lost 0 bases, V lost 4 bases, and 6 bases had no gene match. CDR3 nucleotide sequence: TGTGCCAGCAGTTCCGCCGGACAGGTCTCTGGAAACACCATATATTTT. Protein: CASSSAGQVSGNTIYF.

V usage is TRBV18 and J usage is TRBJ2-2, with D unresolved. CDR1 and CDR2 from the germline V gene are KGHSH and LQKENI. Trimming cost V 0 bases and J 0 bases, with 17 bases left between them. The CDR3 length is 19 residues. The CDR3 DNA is TGTGCCAGCTCACCACCAAACAGAGACACATACGCGAACACCGGGGAGCTGTTTTTT. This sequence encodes CASSPPNRDTYANTGELFF. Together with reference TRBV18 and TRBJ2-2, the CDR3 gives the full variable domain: NAGVMQNPRHLVRRRGQEARLRCSPMKGHSHVYWYRQLPEEGLKFMVYLQKENIIDESGMPKERFSAEFPKEGPSILRIQQVVRGDSAAYFCASSPPNRDTYANTGELFFGEGSRLTVL.

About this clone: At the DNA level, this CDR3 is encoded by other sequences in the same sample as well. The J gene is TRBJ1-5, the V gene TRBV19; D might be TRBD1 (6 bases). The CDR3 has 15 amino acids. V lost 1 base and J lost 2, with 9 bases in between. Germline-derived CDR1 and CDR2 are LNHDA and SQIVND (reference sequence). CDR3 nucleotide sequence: TGTGCCAGTAGTATAGGACAGGTGGGCAATCAGCCCCAGCATTTT. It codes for CASSIGQVGNQPQHF.

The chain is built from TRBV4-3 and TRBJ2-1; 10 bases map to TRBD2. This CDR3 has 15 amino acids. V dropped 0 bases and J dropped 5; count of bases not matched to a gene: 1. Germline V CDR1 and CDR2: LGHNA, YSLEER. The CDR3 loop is CASSQELAGHNEQFF. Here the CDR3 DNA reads TGCGCCAGCAGCCAAGAACTAGCGGGGCACAATGAGCAGTTCTTC.

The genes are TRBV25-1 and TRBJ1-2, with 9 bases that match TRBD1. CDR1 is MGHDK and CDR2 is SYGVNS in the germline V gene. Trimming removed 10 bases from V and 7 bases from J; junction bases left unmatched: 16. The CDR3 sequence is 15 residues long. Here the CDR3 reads CATTGDRDGYRGYTF. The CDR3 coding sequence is TGTGCCACCACCGGGGACAGGGATGGCTATCGTGGCTACACCTTC.

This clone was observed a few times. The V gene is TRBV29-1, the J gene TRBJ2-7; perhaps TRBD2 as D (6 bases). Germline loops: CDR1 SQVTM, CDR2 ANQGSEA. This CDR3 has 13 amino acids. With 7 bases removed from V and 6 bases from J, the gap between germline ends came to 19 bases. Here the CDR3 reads CSASGGVGFEQYF. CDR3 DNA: TGCAGCGCCTCGGGCGGGGTTGGATTCGAGCAGTACTTC.

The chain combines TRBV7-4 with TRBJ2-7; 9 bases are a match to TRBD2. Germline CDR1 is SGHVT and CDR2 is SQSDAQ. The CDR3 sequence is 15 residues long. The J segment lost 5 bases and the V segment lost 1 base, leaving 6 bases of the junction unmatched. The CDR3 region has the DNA TGTGCCAGCAGCTTAGTGTTAGCGGGAGCTCACGAGCAGTACTTC. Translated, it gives CASSLVLAGAHEQYF.

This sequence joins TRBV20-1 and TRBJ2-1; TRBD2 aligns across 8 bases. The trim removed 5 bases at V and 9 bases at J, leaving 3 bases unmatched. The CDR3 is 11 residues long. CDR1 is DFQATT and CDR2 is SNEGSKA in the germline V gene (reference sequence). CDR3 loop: CSAGTRAEQFF. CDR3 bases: TGCAGTGCTGGGACTAGGGCTGAGCAGTTCTTC.

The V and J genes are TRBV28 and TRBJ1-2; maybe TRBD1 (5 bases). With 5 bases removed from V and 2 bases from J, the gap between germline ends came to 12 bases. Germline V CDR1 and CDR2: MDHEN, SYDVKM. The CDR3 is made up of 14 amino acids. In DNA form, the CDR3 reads TGTGCCAGCAGTCTTCCGGGGGTAAACTATGGCTACACCTTC. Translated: CASSLPGVNYGYTF.

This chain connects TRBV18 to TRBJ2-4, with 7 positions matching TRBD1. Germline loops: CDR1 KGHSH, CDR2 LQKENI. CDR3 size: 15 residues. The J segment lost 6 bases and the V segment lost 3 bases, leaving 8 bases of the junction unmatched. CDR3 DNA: TGTGCCAGCTCACCGGGGACAGAAAGGGGAAACATTCAGTACTTC. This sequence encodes CASSPGTERGNIQYF.

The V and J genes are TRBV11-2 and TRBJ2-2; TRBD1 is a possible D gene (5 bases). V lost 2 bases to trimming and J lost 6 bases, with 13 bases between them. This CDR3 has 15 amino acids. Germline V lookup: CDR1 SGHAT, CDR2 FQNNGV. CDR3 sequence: CASSLSPGYAGELFF. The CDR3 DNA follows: TGTGCCAGCAGCTTATCGCCAGGGTATGCCGGGGAGCTGTTTTTT.

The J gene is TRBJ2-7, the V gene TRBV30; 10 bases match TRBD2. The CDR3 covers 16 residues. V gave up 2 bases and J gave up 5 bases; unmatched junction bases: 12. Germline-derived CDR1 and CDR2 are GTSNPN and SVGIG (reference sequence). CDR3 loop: CAWSRSTSGTRNEQYF. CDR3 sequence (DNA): TGTGCCTGGAGTAGGTCCACTAGCGGGACAAGGAACGAGCAGTACTTC.

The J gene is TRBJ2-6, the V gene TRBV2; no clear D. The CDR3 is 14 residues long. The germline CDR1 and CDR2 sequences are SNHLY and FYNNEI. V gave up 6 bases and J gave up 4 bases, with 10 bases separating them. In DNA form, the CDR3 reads TGTGCCAGCAGCCCCGGAGTCGGGGCCAACGTCCTGACTTTC. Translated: CASSPGVGANVLTF.